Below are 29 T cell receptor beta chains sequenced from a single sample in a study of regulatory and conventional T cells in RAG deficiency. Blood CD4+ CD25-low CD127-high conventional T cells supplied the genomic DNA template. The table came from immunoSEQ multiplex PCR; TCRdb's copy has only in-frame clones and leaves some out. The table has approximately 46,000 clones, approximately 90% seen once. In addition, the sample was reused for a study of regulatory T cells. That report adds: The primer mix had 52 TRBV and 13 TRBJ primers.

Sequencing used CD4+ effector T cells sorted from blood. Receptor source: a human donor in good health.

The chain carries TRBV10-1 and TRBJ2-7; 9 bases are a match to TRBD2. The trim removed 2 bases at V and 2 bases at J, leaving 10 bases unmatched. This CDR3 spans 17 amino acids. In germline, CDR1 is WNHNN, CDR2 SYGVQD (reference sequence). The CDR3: CASSEGPHAGGTYEQYF. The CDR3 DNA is TGCGCCAGCAGTGAGGGCCCTCATGCGGGAGGGACCTACGAGCAGTACTTC.

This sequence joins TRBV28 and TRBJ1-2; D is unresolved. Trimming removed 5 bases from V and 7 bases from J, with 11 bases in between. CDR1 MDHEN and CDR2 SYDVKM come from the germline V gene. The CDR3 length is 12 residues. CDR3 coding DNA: TGTGCCAGCAGTGTGGGTTCGCGTGGCTACACCTTC. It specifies CASSVGSRGYTF.

Written as DNA, the CDR3 is TGTGCCAGCAGCGTAGGTCTCTTGGGGACTTCGCCCCTCCACTTT. The encoded protein is CASSVGLLGTSPLHF. J is TRBJ1-6 and V is TRBV9, with D possibly being TRBD1 (5 bases). The CDR3 has 15 amino acids. Deletions cut 0 bases from V and 13 bases from J, with 17 bases between. CDR1 SGDLS and CDR2 YYNGEE come from the germline V gene.

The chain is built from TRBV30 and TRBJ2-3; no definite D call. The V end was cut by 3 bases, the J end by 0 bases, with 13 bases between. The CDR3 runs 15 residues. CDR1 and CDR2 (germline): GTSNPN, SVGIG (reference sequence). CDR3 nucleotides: TGTGCCTGGAGCTCGGAAACTCCTAGCACAGATACGCAGTATTTT. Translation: CAWSSETPSTDTQYF.

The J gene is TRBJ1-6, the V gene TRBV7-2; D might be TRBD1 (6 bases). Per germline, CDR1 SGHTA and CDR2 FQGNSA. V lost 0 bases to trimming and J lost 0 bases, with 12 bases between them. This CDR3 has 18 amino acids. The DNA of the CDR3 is TGTGCCAGCAGCTTAGCGGGGGCCCTACTCTCCTATAATTCACCCCTCCACTTT. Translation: CASSLAGALLSYNSPLHF.

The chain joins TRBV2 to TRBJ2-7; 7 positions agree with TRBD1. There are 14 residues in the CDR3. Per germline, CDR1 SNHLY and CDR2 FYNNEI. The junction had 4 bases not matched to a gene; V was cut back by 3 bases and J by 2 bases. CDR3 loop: CASSDRTGTYEQYF. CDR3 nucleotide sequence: TGTGCCAGCAGTGATAGGACAGGAACCTACGAGCAGTACTTC.

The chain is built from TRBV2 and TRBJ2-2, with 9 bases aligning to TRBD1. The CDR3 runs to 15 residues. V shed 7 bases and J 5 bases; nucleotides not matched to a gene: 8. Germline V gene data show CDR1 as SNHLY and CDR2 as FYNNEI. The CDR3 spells CASNAMTGGTGELFF. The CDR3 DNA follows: TGTGCCAGCAATGCCATGACAGGGGGGACCGGGGAGCTGTTTTTT.

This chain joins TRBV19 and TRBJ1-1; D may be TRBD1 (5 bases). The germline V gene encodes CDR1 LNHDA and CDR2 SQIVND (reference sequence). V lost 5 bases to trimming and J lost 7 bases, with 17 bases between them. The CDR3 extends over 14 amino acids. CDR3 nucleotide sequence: TGTGCCAGTAGTTGGAGGGCAGGGCCCCTTGAAGCTTTCTTT. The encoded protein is CASSWRAGPLEAFF.

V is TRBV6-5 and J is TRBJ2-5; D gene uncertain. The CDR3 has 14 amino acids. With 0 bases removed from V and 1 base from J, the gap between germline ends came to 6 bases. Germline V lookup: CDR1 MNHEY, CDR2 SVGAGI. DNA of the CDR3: TGTGCCAGCAGTTACTCGACGAGCCAAGAGACCCAGTACTTC. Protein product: CASSYSTSQETQYF.

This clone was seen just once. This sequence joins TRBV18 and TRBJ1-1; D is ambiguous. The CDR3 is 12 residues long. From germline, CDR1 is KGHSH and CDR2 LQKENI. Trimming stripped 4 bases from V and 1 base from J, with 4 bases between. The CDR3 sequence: CASSLQNTEAFF. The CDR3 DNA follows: TGTGCCAGCTCACTCCAGAACACTGAAGCTTTCTTT.

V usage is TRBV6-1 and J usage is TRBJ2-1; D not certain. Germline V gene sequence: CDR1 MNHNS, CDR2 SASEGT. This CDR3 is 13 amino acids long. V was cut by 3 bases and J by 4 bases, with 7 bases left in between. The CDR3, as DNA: TGTGCCAGCAGTGATGGGCTTTACAATGAGCAGTTCTTC. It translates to CASSDGLYNEQFF.

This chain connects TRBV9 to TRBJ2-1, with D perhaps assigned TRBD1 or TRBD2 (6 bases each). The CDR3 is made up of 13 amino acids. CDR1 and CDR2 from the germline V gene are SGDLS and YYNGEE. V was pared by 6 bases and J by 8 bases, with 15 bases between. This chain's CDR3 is CASTRGGGDEQFF. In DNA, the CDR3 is TGTGCCAGCACCCGAGGAGGGGGAGATGAGCAGTTCTTC.

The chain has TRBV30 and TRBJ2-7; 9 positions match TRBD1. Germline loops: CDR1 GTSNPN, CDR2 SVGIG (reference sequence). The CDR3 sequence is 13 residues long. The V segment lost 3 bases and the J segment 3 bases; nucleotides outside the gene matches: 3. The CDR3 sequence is CAWSMTGGYEQYF. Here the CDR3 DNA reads TGTGCCTGGAGCATGACAGGGGGCTACGAGCAGTACTTC. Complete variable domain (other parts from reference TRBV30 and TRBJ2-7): SQTIHQWPATLVQPVGSPLSLECTVEGTSNPNLYWYRQAAGRGLQLLFYSVGIGQISSEVPQNLSASRPQDRQFILSSKKLLLSDSGFYLCAWSMTGGYEQYFGPGTRLTVT.

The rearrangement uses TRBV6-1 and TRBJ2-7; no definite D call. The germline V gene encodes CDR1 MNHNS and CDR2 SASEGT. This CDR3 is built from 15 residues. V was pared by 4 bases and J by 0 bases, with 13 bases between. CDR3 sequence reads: CASSATWPSSYEQYF. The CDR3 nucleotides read TGTGCCAGCAGTGCAACATGGCCCAGCTCCTACGAGCAGTACTTC.

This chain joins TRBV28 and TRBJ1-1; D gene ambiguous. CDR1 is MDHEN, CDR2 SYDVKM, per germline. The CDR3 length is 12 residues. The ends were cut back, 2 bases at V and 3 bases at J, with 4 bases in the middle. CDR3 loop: CASSLGYTEAFF. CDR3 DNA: TGTGCCAGCAGTTTAGGATACACTGAAGCTTTCTTT.

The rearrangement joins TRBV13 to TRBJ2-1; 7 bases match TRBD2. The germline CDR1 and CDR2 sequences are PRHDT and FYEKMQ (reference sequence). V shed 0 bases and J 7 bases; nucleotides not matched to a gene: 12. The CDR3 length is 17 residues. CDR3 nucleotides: TGTGCCAGCAGCTTAGGCTTTGGCAGCGGGACTGGGAATGAGCAGTTCTTC. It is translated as CASSLGFGSGTGNEQFF.

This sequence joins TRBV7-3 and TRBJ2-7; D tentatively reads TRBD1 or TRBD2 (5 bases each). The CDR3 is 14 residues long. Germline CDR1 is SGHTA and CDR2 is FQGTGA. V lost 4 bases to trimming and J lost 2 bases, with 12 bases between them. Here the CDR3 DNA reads TGTGCCAGCAGCTCCGGGACCCAACCCTACGAGCAGTACTTC. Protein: CASSSGTQPYEQYF.

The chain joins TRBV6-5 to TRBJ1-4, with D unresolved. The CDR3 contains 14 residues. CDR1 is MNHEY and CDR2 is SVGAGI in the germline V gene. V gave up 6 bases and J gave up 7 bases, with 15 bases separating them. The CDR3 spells CASRKGRIGEKLFF. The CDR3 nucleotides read TGTGCCAGCAGGAAAGGGAGGATTGGTGAAAAACTGTTTTTT.

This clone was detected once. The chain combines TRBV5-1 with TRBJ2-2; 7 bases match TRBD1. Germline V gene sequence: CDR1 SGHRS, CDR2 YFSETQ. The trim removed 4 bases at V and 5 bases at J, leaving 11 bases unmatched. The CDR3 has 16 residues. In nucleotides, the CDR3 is TGCGCCAGCAGCCCACGACAGGGAAGGGGGACCGGGGAGCTGTTTTTT. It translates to CASSPRQGRGTGELFF. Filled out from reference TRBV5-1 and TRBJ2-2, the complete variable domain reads KAGVTQTPRYLIKTRGQQVTLSCSPISGHRSVSWYQQTPGQGLQFLFEYFSETQRNKGNFPGRFSGRQFSNSRSEMNVSTLELGDSALYLCASSPRQGRGTGELFFGEGSRLTVL.

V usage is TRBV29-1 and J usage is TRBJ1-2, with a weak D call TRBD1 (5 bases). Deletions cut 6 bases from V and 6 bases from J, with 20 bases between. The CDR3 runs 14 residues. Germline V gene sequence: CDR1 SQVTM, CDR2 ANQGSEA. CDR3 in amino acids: CSVPLATGTHGYTF. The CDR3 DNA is TGCAGCGTGCCCCTTGCCACGGGGACTCATGGCTACACCTTC.

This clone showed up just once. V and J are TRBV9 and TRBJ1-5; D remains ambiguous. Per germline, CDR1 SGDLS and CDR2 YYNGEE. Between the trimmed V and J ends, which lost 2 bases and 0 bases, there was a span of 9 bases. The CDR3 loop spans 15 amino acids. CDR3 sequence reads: CASSVHPDSNQPQHF. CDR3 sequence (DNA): TGTGCCAGCAGCGTTCATCCAGATAGCAATCAGCCCCAGCATTTT.

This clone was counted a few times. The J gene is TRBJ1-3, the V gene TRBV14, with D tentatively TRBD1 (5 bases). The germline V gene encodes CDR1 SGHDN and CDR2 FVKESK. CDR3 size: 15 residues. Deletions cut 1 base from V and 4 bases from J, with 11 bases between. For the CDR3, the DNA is TGTGCCAGCAGCCAAGTTCGGACAAGCGGAAACACCATATATTTT. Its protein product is CASSQVRTSGNTIYF.

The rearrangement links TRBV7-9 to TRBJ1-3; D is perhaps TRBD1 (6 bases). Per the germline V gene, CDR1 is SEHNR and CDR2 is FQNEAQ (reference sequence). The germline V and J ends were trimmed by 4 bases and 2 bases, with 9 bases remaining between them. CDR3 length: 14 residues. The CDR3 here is CASSSGATGNTIYF. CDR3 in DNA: TGTGCCAGCAGCTCAGGGGCTACTGGAAACACCATATATTTT.

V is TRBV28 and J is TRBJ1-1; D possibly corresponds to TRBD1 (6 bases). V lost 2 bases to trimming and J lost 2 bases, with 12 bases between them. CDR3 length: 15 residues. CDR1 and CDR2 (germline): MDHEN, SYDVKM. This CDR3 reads CASSLPTGLNTEAFF. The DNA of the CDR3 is TGTGCCAGCAGTTTACCCACAGGGCTTAACACTGAAGCTTTCTTT.

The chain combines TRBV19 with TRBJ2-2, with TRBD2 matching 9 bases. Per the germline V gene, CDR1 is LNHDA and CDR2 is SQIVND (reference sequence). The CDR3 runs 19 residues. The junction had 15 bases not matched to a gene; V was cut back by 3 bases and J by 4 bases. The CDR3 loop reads CASSIVGFLAGESTGELFF. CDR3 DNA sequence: TGTGCCAGTAGTATTGTGGGGTTCTTAGCGGGGGAAAGCACCGGGGAGCTGTTTTTT. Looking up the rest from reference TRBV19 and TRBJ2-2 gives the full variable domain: DGGITQSPKYLFRKEGQNVTLSCEQNLNHDAMYWYRQDPGQGLRLIYYSQIVNDFQKGDIAEGYSVSREKKESFPLTVTSAQKNPTAFYLCASSIVGFLAGESTGELFFGEGSRLTVL.

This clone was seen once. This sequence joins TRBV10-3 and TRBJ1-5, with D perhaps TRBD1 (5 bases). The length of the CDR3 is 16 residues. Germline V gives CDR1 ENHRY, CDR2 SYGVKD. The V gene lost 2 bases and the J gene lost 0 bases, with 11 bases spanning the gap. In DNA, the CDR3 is TGTGCCATCAGTGAGACCGCAGGGTTTAGCAATCAGCCCCAGCATTTT. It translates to CAISETAGFSNQPQHF.

CDR3 nucleotides: TGTGCCAGTAGTATCGGACTAGCCAAGACAGATACGCAGTATTTT. Translation gives CASSIGLAKTDTQYF. The J gene is TRBJ2-3, the V gene TRBV19, with TRBD2 matching 8 bases. Trimming took 3 bases from V and 3 from J; bases not matched to a gene: 5. CDR3 length: 15 residues. Germline assignment: CDR1 LNHDA and CDR2 SQIVND (reference sequence).

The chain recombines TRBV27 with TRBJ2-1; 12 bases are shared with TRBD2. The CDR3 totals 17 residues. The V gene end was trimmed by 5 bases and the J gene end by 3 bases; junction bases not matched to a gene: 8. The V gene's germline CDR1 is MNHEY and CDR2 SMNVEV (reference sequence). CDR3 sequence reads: CASSPLTSGSSYNEQFF. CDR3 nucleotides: TGTGCCAGCAGTCCCCTGACTAGCGGGAGTAGCTACAATGAGCAGTTCTTC.

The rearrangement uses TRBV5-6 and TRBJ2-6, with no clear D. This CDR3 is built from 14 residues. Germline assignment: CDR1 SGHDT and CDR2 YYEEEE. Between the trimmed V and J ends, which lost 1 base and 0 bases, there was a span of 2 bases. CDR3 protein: CASSLSSGANVLTF. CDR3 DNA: TGTGCCAGCAGCTTGAGCTCTGGGGCCAACGTCCTGACTTTC.